This T cell receptor beta chain came from a study of cytomegalovirus exposure and HLA in healthy donors. Study overall: An earlier analysis identified 117 million unique TCR beta sequences in approximately 170 million T cells. Among the 300 to 500 genotyped donors, 70% to 90% were placed in the Caucasian-associated ancestry cluster. Study-level findings and limits: Links to common viral pathogens appeared, in a later analysis, for several of the most significant clusters.

Researchers ran the PCR with 60 Vbeta and 13 Jbeta primers. The method was immunoSEQ multiplex PCR; TCRdb's version includes in-frame clones alone and lacks a portion of them. The repertoire consists of about 120,000 clones, with around 74% occurring once and the leading ten covering 30%. Germline values: CDR1 SGHVS, CDR2 FQNEAQ. Trimming removed 0 bases from V and 5 bases from J, with 13 bases in between. The CDR3 runs to 15 residues. This clone was counted a few times. The target antigen is unknown. This sequence was found in a man in his 60s in good health and CMV-seropositive. The source material was PBMCs. The chain has TRBV7-8 and TRBJ2-5, with D maybe TRBD1 (6 bases). CDR3 loop: CASSLATGLHETQYF. The CDR3, as DNA: TGTGCCAGCAGCTTAGCCACAGGGTTGCACGAGACCCAGTACTTC. Together with reference TRBV7-8 and TRBJ2-5, the CDR3 gives the full variable domain: GAGVSQSPRYKVAKRGQDVALRCDPISGHVSLFWYQQALGQGPEFLTYFQNEAQLDKSGLPSDRFFAERPEGSVSTLKIQRTQQEDSAVYLCASSLATGLHETQYFGPGTRLLVL.